These 17 T cell receptor beta chains were sequenced from one sample in a study of identical twins. TCRdb called the 5' RACE reads again in MiXCR, with one record for every CDR3 protein. The sample contains roughly 710,000 distinct CDR3 sequences, 6% to 6.5% of which appear only once. The source material was naive T cells sorted from blood. These receptors were collected from a man between 18 and 29 years old in good health.

Many counts were recorded for this clonotype. The chain carries TRBV3-1 and TRBJ2-1, with D unresolved. V shed 4 bases and J shed 4 bases, with 14 bases lying between them. The length of the CDR3 is 15 residues. The V gene's germline CDR1 is LGHDT and CDR2 YNNKEL (reference sequence). In DNA, the CDR3 is TGTGCCAGCAGCCTTCAAACCCACGGTTACAATGAGCAGTTCTTC. Translated: CASSLQTHGYNEQFF.

This clonotype has more than one count but fewer than ten. The rearrangement uses TRBV6-1 and TRBJ2-7; either TRBD1 or TRBD2 may supply D (5 bases each). This CDR3 has 15 amino acids. V was shortened by 4 bases and J by 0 bases, with 13 bases between the two germline ends. CDR1 is MNHNS, CDR2 SASEGT, per germline. The CDR3 reads CASSVRDGVSYEQYV. CDR3 sequence (DNA): TGTGCCAGCAGTGTACGGGACGGGGTCTCCTACGAGCAGTACGTC.

This clonotype was counted only a few times. The J gene is TRBJ2-6, the V gene TRBV9, with 8 bases matching TRBD1. Germline loops: CDR1 SGDLS, CDR2 YYNGEE. The CDR3 contains 18 residues. Trimming cost V 2 bases and J 0 bases; bases outside gene matches: 7. The CDR3 loop is CASSVSFDRGSGANVLTF. DNA for the CDR3: TGTGCCAGCAGCGTCTCCTTTGACAGGGGCTCTGGGGCCAACGTCCTGACTTTC.

This clonotype was recorded many times. The rearrangement joins TRBV4-1 to TRBJ1-4, with D perhaps matching TRBD1 (5 bases). Germline V lookup: CDR1 MGHRA, CDR2 YSYEKL. CDR3 size: 15 residues. V lost 0 bases, J lost 5 bases, and 10 bases lay in between. The CDR3 region is CASSQDTGPNEKLFF. CDR3 bases: TGCGCCAGCAGCCAAGATACAGGACCAAATGAAAAACTGTTTTTT.

This clonotype was observed at least ten times. The genes are TRBV6-5 and TRBJ2-7; D possibly corresponds to TRBD2 (5 bases). The V end was cut by 0 bases, the J end by 3 bases, with 9 bases between. The germline V gene encodes CDR1 MNHEY and CDR2 SVGAGI. The CDR3 sequence is 14 residues long. CDR3 region: CASSYSIRDYEQYF. The CDR3 bases are TGTGCCAGCAGTTACTCGATTCGGGACTACGAGCAGTACTTC.

The chain has TRBV5-1 and TRBJ1-1; D call uncertain. CDR1 and CDR2 from the germline V gene are SGHRS and YFSETQ. V shed 5 bases and J shed 3 bases, with 11 bases lying between them. The CDR3 totals 13 residues. CDR3 region: CASRWVADTEAFF. Here the CDR3 DNA reads TGCGCCAGCAGGTGGGTTGCGGACACTGAAGCTTTCTTT.

The V call is TRBV6-5, the J call TRBJ2-7, with 7 bases lining up with TRBD1. The CDR3 has 16 amino acids. J was trimmed by 1 base and V by 2 bases; bases with no gene match: 8. The germline V gene encodes CDR1 MNHEY and CDR2 SVGAGI. The CDR3 nucleotides read TGTGCCAGCAGTTACCGTGAGACAGGGATATCCTACGAGCAGTACGTC. As protein: CASSYRETGISYEQYV.

The count of this clonotype is one. The chain employs TRBV12-3 or TRBV12-4 and TRBJ2-5; 8 bases match TRBD2. There are 19 residues in the CDR3. V was clipped by 7 bases and J by 6 bases; unmatched bases: 25. The CDR3 spells CASTARLALQGGVQQTQYF. CDR3 nucleotides: TGTGCCAGCACCGCCAGACTAGCGCTCCAAGGAGGGGTACAACAGACCCAGTACTTC.

There are a few counts of this clonotype. The chain employs TRBV4-3 and TRBJ2-6; D assignment may be TRBD1 or TRBD2 (5 bases each). With 4 bases removed from V and 0 bases from J, the gap between germline ends came to 10 bases. This CDR3 is 16 amino acids long. Germline V gene data show CDR1 as LGHNA and CDR2 as YSLEER. The CDR3 is CASSPEGSSGANVLTF. As DNA, the CDR3 is TGCGCCAGCAGCCCCGAGGGGAGCTCTGGGGCCAACGTCCTGACTTTC.

The chain joins TRBV7-9 to TRBJ1-1; no definite D call. Trimming cost V 5 bases and J 4 bases, with 14 bases left between them. CDR3 length: 14 amino acids. Per germline, CDR1 SEHNR and CDR2 FQNEAQ (reference sequence). The CDR3 DNA reads TGTGCCAGCAGCCAAGGACCTCCGGGCACTGAAGCTTTCTTT. Translation: CASSQGPPGTEAFF.

This clonotype was seen repeatedly, ten times or more. The CDR3 DNA sequence: TGTGCCAGCAGCTCTGGACTAGCGACATACAATGAGCAGTTCTTC. Translating it yields CASSSGLATYNEQFF. The chain recombines TRBV5-5 with TRBJ2-1, with 9 bases aligning to TRBD2. The V segment lost 3 bases and the J segment 4 bases; nucleotides outside the gene matches: 5. The CDR3 is 15 amino acids. Germline V gives CDR1 SGHKS, CDR2 YYEKEE (reference sequence).

This chain joins TRBV11-3 and TRBJ2-5; D gene uncertain. This CDR3 has 13 amino acids. Germline V gene data show CDR1 as SGHNT and CDR2 as YENEEA. Trimming stripped 3 bases from V and 4 bases from J, with 9 bases between. CDR3 in amino acids: CASSFGHRETQYF. DNA of the CDR3: TGTGCCAGCAGCTTCGGGCACCGAGAGACCCAGTACTTC.

The chain recombines TRBV4-1 with TRBJ2-7; maybe TRBD2 (5 bases). CDR3 size: 14 residues. CDR1 and CDR2 from the germline V gene are MGHRA and YSYEKL. V lost 0 bases to trimming and J lost 3 bases, with 9 bases between them. For the CDR3, the DNA is TGCGCCAGCAGCCAAGATCTCGGGGACTACGAGCAGTACGTC. Protein product: CASSQDLGDYEQYV.

The V gene is TRBV7-9, the J gene TRBJ1-2; 9 bases align to TRBD1. From germline, CDR1 is SEHNR and CDR2 FQNEAQ (reference sequence). This CDR3 region has 14 residues. After removal of 1 base from V and 5 bases from J, the junction contained 2 bases not matched to a gene. For the CDR3, the DNA is TGTGCCAGCAGCTTAGGTGGGACAGGGTATGGCTACACCTTC. This gives the protein CASSLGGTGYGYTF.

This clonotype was seen ten or more times. This chain joins TRBV28 and TRBJ1-5; 10 nucleotides agree with TRBD1. The junction had 8 bases not matched to a gene; V was cut back by 5 bases and J by 4 bases. Germline-derived CDR1 and CDR2 are MDHEN and SYDVKM. The CDR3 totals 16 residues. As DNA, the CDR3 is TGTGCCAGCAGTCCCCAGCTGGGACAGGGGAATCAGCCCCAGCATTTT. It translates to CASSPQLGQGNQPQHF.

The sample holds many counts of this clonotype. The V and J genes are TRBV5-5 and TRBJ2-2; D is uncertain. Trimming removed 1 base from V and 2 bases from J, with 9 bases in between. Germline loops: CDR1 SGHKS, CDR2 YYEKEE (reference sequence). The CDR3 consists of 15 residues. The CDR3 loop is CASSLSSGNTGELFF. Here the CDR3 DNA reads TGTGCCAGCAGCTTGTCTTCGGGCAACACCGGGGAGCTGTTTTTT.

There are a few counts of this clonotype. A read error may produce the germline difference seen at one junction end. This chain links TRBV5-1 with TRBJ1-1; maybe TRBD1 (6 bases). Germline assignment: CDR1 SGHRS and CDR2 YFSETQ. There are 18 residues in the CDR3. DNA of the CDR3: TGCGCCAGCAGATTGGGCGTGGAAGGGGGGCCGGTTAGGACTGAAGCTTTCTTT. This sequence encodes CASRLGVEGGPVRTEAFF.